This TCR beta chain appears in the sequencing data of a study of OX40 agonist ivuxolimab in advanced cancers. Study-wide background: Patients in the trial were receiving intravenous ivuxolimab every 2 weeks, at doses of 0.01 to 10 mg/kg. Participants, 75% to 90% male, averaged about 59 years of age, ranging from roughly 23 to 80. A partial response was reached by three patients: one with hepatocellular carcinoma and two with cutaneous melanoma.

V dropped 0 bases and J dropped 1 base, with 7 bases sitting between them. CDR1 SGHRS and CDR2 YFSETQ come from the germline V gene. The CDR3 is made up of 15 amino acids. Repertoires were generated with immunoSEQ multiplex PCR, while TCRdb's copy carries only in-frame clones and drops some. The sample lists tens of thousands of clones; approximately 89% were seen once. This chain links TRBV5-1 with TRBJ2-2; tentatively, D is TRBD2 (5 bases). Sequencing used CD4+ or CD8+ T cells sorted from blood, obtained in a trial of the OX40 agonist ivuxolimab. The origin of this receptor is an adult with an advanced solid tumor such as melanoma, head and neck, liver or kidney cancer. DNA for the CDR3: TGCGCCAGCAGCTTGGCCGGGAAGAACACCGGGGAGCTGTTTTTT. This encodes CASSLAGKNTGELFF. Based on the CDR3 plus reference TRBV5-1 and TRBJ2-2, the full variable domain is KAGVTQTPRYLIKTRGQQVTLSCSPISGHRSVSWYQQTPGQGLQFLFEYFSETQRNKGNFPGRFSGRQFSNSRSEMNVSTLELGDSALYLCASSLAGKNTGELFFGEGSRLTVL.